Listed below are T cell receptor beta chains from one sample, sequenced in a study of human T cells and chemical hapten exposure. TCRdb itself ran the RACE reads through MiXCR, one entry per CDR3 protein. In the table there are some 52,000 distinct CDR3 sequences, roughly 11% of which are singletons. The specimen was whole blood, collected in connection with sensitization to the hapten diphenylcyclopropenone (DPC). These receptors came from a woman aged 40-49 years with alopecia areata. Some clones in this sample may be carry-over from other donors' samples. The CDR3 runs from the conserved cysteine through the conserved F or W. Each record gives: V gene, D gene, CDR3 length, J gene, clone size, CDR3 protein, CDR3 DNA. D genes are given only for firm matches. Some rows have no size entry. The others give once, few or many, or a class for an expanded clone.

TRBV5-1	.	15	TRBJ2-3	many	CASSLSEGLADTQYF	TGCGCCAGCAGCTTAAGTGAGGGGCTTGCAGATACGCAGTATTTT
TRBV7-2	.	15	TRBJ2-6	few	CASSFGQTGANVLTF	TGTGCCAGCAGCTTTGGTCAAACTGGGGCCAACGTCCTGACTTTC
TRBV3-1	.	14	TRBJ2-1	.	CASSQDLTSNEQFF	TGTGCCAGCAGCCAAGATCTCACATCCAATGAGCAGTTCTTC
TRBV7-3	TRBD1	18	TRBJ2-2	medium-sized	CASSLKGQDPTAAGELFF	TGTGCCAGCAGCCTAAAGGGACAGGACCCCACCGCAGCAGGGGAGCTGTTTTTT
TRBV2	.	15	TRBJ1-5	many	CASSPEVGSNQPQHF	TGTGCCAGCAGCCCCGAAGTAGGGTCCAATCAGCCCCAGCATTTT
TRBV7-2	.	14	TRBJ2-3	few	CASSLGGVTDTQYF	TGTGCCAGCAGCTTAGGAGGGGTCACAGATACGCAGTATTTT
TRBV10-3	.	14	TRBJ1-3	.	CAISGASSGNTIYF	TGTGCCATCAGTGGGGCCAGCTCTGGAAACACCATATATTTT
TRBV7-9	.	15	TRBJ1-3	many	CASTFREGTGNTIYF	TGTGCCAGCACCTTTAGAGAAGGGACTGGAAACACCATATATTTT
TRBV18	.	15	TRBJ1-6	.	CASSSPGLLNSPLHF	TGTGCCAGCTCATCTCCGGGACTTCTCAATTCACCCCTCCACTTT
TRBV29-1	.	12	TRBJ1-1	many	CSGGLMNTEAFF	TGCAGCGGTGGACTCATGAACACTGAAGCTTTCTTT
TRBV7-9	.	15	TRBJ2-7	.	CASSPDRVGGYEQYF	TGTGCCAGCAGCCCAGACAGGGTGGGGGGCTACGAGCAGTACTTC
TRBV4-3	.	15	TRBJ2-1	.	CASSQVISSYNEQFF	TGCGCCAGCAGCCAAGTGATTAGCTCCTACAATGAGCAGTTCTTC
TRBV2	.	14	TRBJ2-1	many	CASSVRLTYNEQFF	TGTGCCAGCAGTGTACGGCTAACCTACAATGAGCAGTTCTTC
TRBV10-1	TRBD1	14	TRBJ1-1	many	CASSSDRVSAEAFF	TGCGCCAGCAGTAGCGACAGGGTTAGCGCTGAAGCTTTCTTT
TRBV27	TRBD1	14	TRBJ2-7	.	CASSFRTGPYEQYF	TGTGCCAGCAGTTTCAGGACAGGACCCTACGAGCAGTACTTC
TRBV6-1	.	15	TRBJ1-2	few	CASSERGQRIYGYTF	TGTGCCAGCAGTGAACGAGGACAGAGAATCTATGGCTACACCTTC
TRBV10-2	.	16	TRBJ2-2	many	CASGEQSPGDTGELFF	TGCGCCAGCGGGGAACAGTCTCCCGGGGACACCGGGGAGCTGTTTTTT
TRBV18	TRBD2	17	TRBJ2-3	.	CASSPPGTSPSTDTQYF	TGTGCCAGCTCACCACCGGGGACTAGCCCTAGCACAGATACGCAGTATTTT
TRBV7-9	TRBD1	16	TRBJ1-5	few	CASSLARTGEDQPQHF	TGTGCCAGCAGCTTAGCGCGAACAGGGGAGGATCAGCCCCAGCATTTT
TRBV6-5	TRBD1	13	TRBJ1-4	many	CASGGTEDEKLFF	TGTGCCAGCGGCGGGACAGAAGATGAAAAACTGTTTTTT
TRBV4-3	.	15	TRBJ1-1	.	CASSQGRGMITEAFF	TGCGCCAGCAGCCAAGGTAGGGGAATGATCACTGAAGCTTTCTTT
TRBV3-1	.	14	TRBJ1-6	few	CASSQEINNSPLHF	TGTGCCAGCAGCCAAGAGATTAATAATTCACCCCTCCACTTT
TRBV9	.	14	TRBJ2-1	many	CASSVAGTYNEQFF	TGTGCCAGCAGCGTAGCGGGAACCTACAATGAGCAGTTCTTC
TRBV12-5	.	13	TRBJ2-4	few	CASHGVAKNIQYF	TGTGCTAGTCACGGAGTTGCCAAAAACATTCAGTACTTC